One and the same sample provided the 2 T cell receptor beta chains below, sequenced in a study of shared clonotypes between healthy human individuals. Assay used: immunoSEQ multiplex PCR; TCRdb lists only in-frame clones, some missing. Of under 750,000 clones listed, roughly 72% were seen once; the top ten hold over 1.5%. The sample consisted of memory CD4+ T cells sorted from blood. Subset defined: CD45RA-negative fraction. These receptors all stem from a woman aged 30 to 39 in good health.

This chain's CDR3 is CASILEGIDEQYF. The CDR3 DNA follows: TGTGCCAGCATACTAGAGGGAATCGACGAGCAGTACTTC. This rearrangement joins TRBV2 to TRBJ2-7; D is possibly TRBD2 (5 bases). CDR1 and CDR2 from the germline V gene are SNHLY and FYNNEI. The CDR3 spans 13 residues. The V end was cut by 7 bases, the J end by 5 bases, with 15 bases between. Filled out from reference TRBV2 and TRBJ2-7, the complete variable domain reads EPEVTQTPSHQVTQMGQEVILRCVPISNHLYFYWYRQILGQKVEFLVSFYNNEISEKSEIFDDQFSVERPDGSNFTLKIRSTKLEDSAMYFCASILEGIDEQYFGPGTRLTVT.

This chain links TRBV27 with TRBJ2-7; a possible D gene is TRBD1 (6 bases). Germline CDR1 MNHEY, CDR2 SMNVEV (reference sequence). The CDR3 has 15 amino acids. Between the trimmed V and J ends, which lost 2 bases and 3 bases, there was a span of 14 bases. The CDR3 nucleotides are TGTGCCAGCAGTTTAAGGGGGTCCAAAAGCTACGAGCAGTACTTC. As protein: CASSLRGSKSYEQYF.